The 28 T cell receptor beta chains below come from one sample, sequenced in a study of post-analysis software for immune sequencing data (dated by TCRdb to about 2015). The library was made by PCR. Sequenced using an Illumina HiSeq 2500. To reduce PCR and sequencing biases, unique molecular identifiers were built into the TCR beta cDNA libraries. The public sequencing data were trimmed at Q25 with fastp and processed into clonotypes with MiXCR by TCRdb, which kept only in-frame beta chains. Rows merge per CDR3 protein into single entries with the most common DNA and genes. The sample includes 820,000 or so distinct CDR3 sequences, with under 70% observed a single time. The ten biggest clones cover 4% to 5.5% of the sample. The investigation overall reported the following: About 5 TRBV segments, including TRBV5-6, TRBV5-1 and TRBV20-1, were significantly more frequent in patients than controls.

Their antigens remain unidentified. Sample: blood. The source is a girl aged 10 to 17 with multiple sclerosis.

This clonotype was counted once. This chain links TRBV20-1 with TRBJ2-7, with 11 bases that match TRBD2. Per germline, CDR1 DFQATT and CDR2 SNEGSKA (reference sequence). V was pared by 0 bases and J by 5 bases, with 6 bases of the junction left unmatched. This CDR3 has 15 amino acids. CDR3 residues: CSARDRSGRVDEQYF. CDR3 bases: TGCAGTGCTAGAGATCGTAGCGGGAGGGTCGACGAGCAGTACTTC.

With respect to this clonotype: One end of the junction is discordant with germline, which a read error may explain. The V gene is TRBV6-1, the J gene TRBJ2-7; D is uncertain. The CDR3 extends over 13 amino acids. CDR1 is MNHNS, CDR2 SASEGT, per germline. Here the CDR3 reads CANSEGHIYEQYF. The CDR3 region has the DNA TGTGCCAACAGTGAAGGCCATATCTACGAGCAGTACTTC.

In its sample, this clonotype was seen once. The V gene is TRBV21-1, the J gene TRBJ1-5. TRBV21-1 is noted as a pseudogene. The CDR3 totals 14 residues. The CDR3 reads CASSNRPKNQPQHF. In nucleotides, the CDR3 is TGTGCCAGCAGCAATAGGCCGAAAAATCAGCCCCAGCATTTT.

The chain employs TRBV20-1 and TRBJ2-1; TRBD1 matches 8 bases. Germline-derived CDR1 and CDR2 are DFQATT and SNEGSKA (reference sequence). The V segment lost 8 bases and the J segment 10 bases; nucleotides outside the gene matches: 22. CDR3 length: 16 amino acids. This chain's CDR3 is CSTDVPGQAPPEEQFF. For the CDR3, the DNA is TGCAGTACTGACGTTCCGGGACAGGCTCCTCCCGAGGAGCAGTTCTTC.

The chain carries TRBV4-1 and TRBJ2-5; D may correspond to TRBD1 or TRBD2 (5 bases each). The closer fit of TRBJ2-7 to the DNA end suggests the J call may be wrong. The CDR3 is 15 amino acids. Germline V gene sequence: CDR1 MGHRA, CDR2 YSYEKL. Here the CDR3 DNA reads TGCGCCAGCAGCCAAGGCCCGGGACCGCAGTACGAGCAGTACTTC. This gives the protein CASSQGPGPQYEQYF.

This clonotype was seen only a few times. The J gene is TRBJ1-5, the V gene TRBV7-2, with D uncertain. Germline V gives CDR1 SGHTA, CDR2 FQGNSA. V was trimmed by 4 bases and J by 2 bases, leaving 12 bases between them. The length of the CDR3 is 15 residues. Here the CDR3 reads CASSSDLRGNQPQHF. The CDR3 DNA reads TGTGCCAGCAGCTCGGACCTAAGGGGCAATCAGCCCCAGCATTTT.

The J gene is TRBJ2-4, the V gene TRBV7-9; D unresolved. The CDR3 covers 16 residues. The ends were cut back, 5 bases at V and 0 bases at J, with 14 bases in the middle. The V gene's germline CDR1 is SEHNR and CDR2 FQNEAQ (reference sequence). DNA of the CDR3: TGTGCCAGCAGCATCAGCCCAGAAATAGCCAAAAACATTCAGTACTTC. Protein sequence: CASSISPEIAKNIQYF. Variable domain in full (rest from reference TRBV7-9 and TRBJ2-4): DTGVSQNPRHKITKRGQNVTFRCDPISEHNRLYWYRQTLGQGPEFLTYFQNEAQLEKSRLLSDRFSAERPKGSFSTLEIQRTEQGDSAMYLCASSISPEIAKNIQYFGAGTRLSVL.

This chain joins TRBV2 and TRBJ2-5; possibly TRBD1 or TRBD2 for D (6 bases each). The J call could be wrong; TRBJ2-7 is a better fit for the DNA end. Germline lookup yields CDR1 SNHLY and CDR2 FYNNEI. CDR3 size: 17 residues. The CDR3 region is CASSPSDRRGETYEQYF. The CDR3 bases are TGTGCCAGCAGTCCAAGCGACAGGAGGGGGGAGACCTACGAGCAGTACTTC.

This clonotype was found a few times. The V and J genes are TRBV6-5 and TRBJ1-2; tentative D call: TRBD1 (5 bases). Germline CDR1 and CDR2: MNHEY and SVGAGI. This CDR3 is built from 12 residues. The V end lost 7 bases, the J end lost 8 bases, and 14 bases lay between the germline ends. This chain's CDR3 is CASTGTGSGYTF. CDR3 nucleotides: TGTGCCAGCACTGGGACCGGCTCGGGCTACACCTTC.

The chain recombines TRBV7-9 with TRBJ2-4; 9 bases are shared with TRBD2. The end of the DNA is better explained by TRBJ2-7, so the J call may be wrong. The CDR3 length is 15 residues. Germline loops: CDR1 SEHNR, CDR2 FQNEAQ (reference sequence). In nucleotides, the CDR3 is TGTGCCAGCACCGGGGCTAGCGGGGCATACTACGAGCAGTACTTC. Its translation: CASTGASGAYYEQYF.

This chain links TRBV14 with TRBJ1-2; possibly TRBD1 for D (5 bases). This CDR3 contains 13 residues. CDR1 and CDR2 from the germline V gene are SGHDN and FVKESK. V lost 1 base, J lost 5 bases, and 8 bases lay in between. The CDR3 spells CASSQGGAYGYTF. The CDR3 nucleotides read TGTGCCAGCAGCCAAGGGGGCGCGTATGGCTACACCTTC.

The chain combines TRBV7-9 with TRBJ2-1, with D maybe TRBD2 (5 bases). There are 13 residues in the CDR3. Between the trimmed V and J ends, which lost 5 bases and 8 bases, there was a span of 13 bases. The germline gives CDR1 SEHNR, CDR2 FQNEAQ (reference sequence). CDR3 nucleotide sequence: TGTGCCAGCAGCCCCCGGGATGTCGATGAGCAGTTCTTC. It is translated as CASSPRDVDEQFF.

This clonotype was seen at least ten times. The chain employs TRBV18 and TRBJ1-2; TRBD1 matches 9 bases. Germline V gives CDR1 KGHSH, CDR2 LQKENI. The CDR3 is 14 amino acids. V gave up 8 bases and J gave up 2 bases; unmatched junction bases: 6. CDR3 in amino acids: CASSPGTGNYGYTF. In DNA, the CDR3 is TGTGCCAGCAGCCCGGGGACAGGGAACTATGGCTACACCTTC.

The chain couples TRBV2 to TRBJ2-4; D not certain. CDR1 and CDR2 from the germline V gene are SNHLY and FYNNEI. V was trimmed by 6 bases and J by 0 bases, leaving 9 bases between them. CDR3 size: 14 residues. For the CDR3, the DNA is TGTGCCAGCAGGTACAGCGTAGCCAAAAACATTCAGTACTTC. This codes for CASRYSVAKNIQYF.

This clonotype was seen just once. The genes are TRBV5-5 and TRBJ2-3, with 11 bases matching TRBD1. Germline assignment: CDR1 SGHKS and CDR2 YYEKEE (reference sequence). Trimming took 4 bases from V and 7 from J; bases not matched to a gene: 11. There are 16 residues in the CDR3. The CDR3 protein is CASSRMTGTGGNTQYF. CDR3 nucleotide sequence: TGTGCCAGCAGCCGAATGACCGGGACAGGGGGAAATACGCAGTATTTT.

The chain is built from TRBV6-6 and TRBJ1-4; unclear D gene. V shed 4 bases and J shed 8 bases, with 17 bases lying between them. The CDR3 length is 15 residues. Germline CDR1 MNHNY, CDR2 SVGAGI (reference sequence). The CDR3 DNA reads TGTGCCAGCAGTTCCCCCGGTGGGGTAGGGGAAAAACTGTTTTTT. Its protein product is CASSSPGGVGEKLFF.

The V and J genes are TRBV9 and TRBJ2-1; D is unresolved. Germline V gene sequence: CDR1 SGDLS, CDR2 YYNGEE. V dropped 5 bases and J dropped 7 bases, with 7 bases sitting between them. The CDR3 is 11 amino acids. This CDR3 reads CASSAENEQFF. CDR3 nucleotide sequence: TGTGCCAGCAGTGCGGAGAATGAGCAGTTCTTC. The variable domain in full, completed from reference TRBV9 and TRBJ2-1, reads DSGVTQTPKHLITATGQRVTLRCSPRSGDLSVYWYQQSLDQGLQFLIQYYNGEERAKGNILERFSAQQFPDLHSELNLSSLELGDSALYFCASSAENEQFFGPGTRLTVL.

This clonotype has more than one count but fewer than ten. V usage is TRBV20-1 and J usage is TRBJ2-7; unclear D gene. The CDR3 contains 15 residues. Germline V CDR1 and CDR2: DFQATT, SNEGSKA (reference sequence). V was shortened by 3 bases and J by 3 bases, with 18 bases between the two germline ends. CDR3 nucleotides: TGCAGTGCTAGGGCGGAGAGTCATGGAAACTACGAGCAGTACTTC. Its protein is CSARAESHGNYEQYF.

The chain is built from TRBV25-1 and TRBJ2-5; 10 positions match TRBD2. Germline CDR1 MGHDK, CDR2 SYGVNS. Trimming removed 3 bases from V and 2 bases from J; junction bases left unmatched: 3. The CDR3 sequence is 15 residues long. In DNA form, the CDR3 reads TGTGCCAGCAGTGAGGGACTAGCGCTACAAGAGACCCAGTACTTC. Translating it yields CASSEGLALQETQYF.

V is TRBV11-2 and J is TRBJ2-1; no reliable D call. The CDR3 extends over 13 amino acids. V lost 0 bases and J lost 10, with 10 bases in between. CDR1 and CDR2 (germline): SGHAT, FQNNGV. The CDR3 coding sequence is TGTGCCAGCAGCTTAGACCCAGGCATAGAGCAGTTCTTC. It specifies CASSLDPGIEQFF. The whole variable domain, remainder taken from reference TRBV11-2 and TRBJ2-1, is EAGVAQSPRYKIIEKRQSVAFWCNPISGHATLYWYQQILGQGPKLLIQFQNNGVVDDSQLPKDRFSAERLKGVDSTLKIQPAKLEDSAVYLCASSLDPGIEQFFGPGTRLTVL.

This clonotype has only a few counts. This chain joins TRBV29-1 and TRBJ1-2; tentatively, D is TRBD1 (6 bases). Germline CDR1 reads SQVTM; CDR2 reads ANQGSEA. V lost 3 bases to trimming and J lost 12 bases, with 17 bases between them. The CDR3 contains 12 residues. This CDR3 reads CSVEKTRQVDTF. CDR3 DNA: TGCAGCGTTGAGAAAACCCGACAGGTCGACACCTTC.

The table lists this clonotype with a few counts. V gene TRBV30 combines with J gene TRBJ2-7; D gene unclear. V was pared by 8 bases and J by 1 base, with 9 bases between. Germline V gene lookup returns CDR1 GTSNPN and CDR2 SVGIG (reference sequence). The CDR3 contains 11 residues. CDR3 region: CALLGSYEQYF. CDR3 nucleotides: TGTGCCCTGTTGGGTTCCTACGAGCAGTACTTC.

The CDR3 coding sequence is TGCAGTGCTAGAGAGTTTGGCTACACCTTC. It is translated as CSAREFGYTF. The chain couples TRBV20-1 to TRBJ1-2; unclear D gene. Germline CDR1 reads DFQATT; CDR2 reads SNEGSKA (reference sequence). The CDR3 loop spans 10 amino acids. V was cut by 0 bases and J by 7 bases, with 3 bases left in between.

The chain couples TRBV6-2 or TRBV6-3 to TRBJ2-5, with TRBD2 matching 14 bases. Germline CDR1 reads MNHEY; CDR2 reads SVGEGT. The V and J ends lost 10 bases and 11 bases, in that order; junction bases with no gene match: 12. There are 14 residues in the CDR3. CDR3 nucleotides: TGTGCCACGGGGACTAGCGGGGGATCTTATGAGCAGTACTTC. It translates to CATGTSGGSYEQYF.

The table lists this clonotype with a few counts. The chain uses TRBV15 and TRBJ2-5, with TRBD2 matching over 15 bases. The V segment lost 6 bases and the J segment 0 bases; nucleotides outside the gene matches: 5. The V gene's germline CDR1 is LNHNV and CDR2 YYDKDF (reference sequence). This CDR3 spans 17 amino acids. The CDR3 nucleotides are TGTGCCACCAGACTGGGACTAGCGGGGGGAAACCAAGAGACCCAGTACTTC. This gives the protein CATRLGLAGGNQETQYF.

The chain joins TRBV18 to TRBJ2-1, with a possible D match to TRBD1 (6 bases). The CDR3 is made up of 15 amino acids. Trimming shortened V by 3 bases and J by 2 bases, and 11 bases separated the two germline ends. Looked up from germline, CDR1 is KGHSH and CDR2 is LQKENI. CDR3 in amino acids: CASSPGRDTYNEQFF. The CDR3 DNA reads TGTGCCAGCTCACCGGGTAGGGACACCTACAATGAGCAGTTCTTC. The variable domain in full, with the rest retrieved from reference TRBV18 and TRBJ2-1, is NAGVMQNPRHLVRRRGQEARLRCSPMKGHSHVYWYRQLPEEGLKFMVYLQKENIIDESGMPKERFSAEFPKEGPSILRIQQVVRGDSAAYFCASSPGRDTYNEQFFGPGTRLTVL.

This rearrangement joins TRBV29-1 to TRBJ2-7; TRBD2 agrees at 7 bases. V was clipped by 6 bases and J by 0 bases; unmatched bases: 5. The germline V gene encodes CDR1 SQVTM and CDR2 ANQGSEA. The CDR3 is 13 amino acids. The CDR3 protein is CSVKTSSSYEQYF. Written as DNA, the CDR3 is TGCAGCGTGAAGACTAGCAGCTCCTACGAGCAGTACTTC.

The CDR3 sequence is CASSLPTGRGYTF. The CDR3 region has the DNA TGCGCCAGCAGCTTGCCGACAGGGAGAGGCTACACCTTC. The gene calls are TRBV5-1 and TRBJ1-2, with 7 nucleotides matching TRBD1. The CDR3 spans 13 residues. Germline V gives CDR1 SGHRS, CDR2 YFSETQ. Trimming took 1 base from V and 8 from J; bases not matched to a gene: 5. Combining the CDR3 with reference TRBV5-1 and TRBJ1-2 gives the whole variable domain KAGVTQTPRYLIKTRGQQVTLSCSPISGHRSVSWYQQTPGQGLQFLFEYFSETQRNKGNFPGRFSGRQFSNSRSEMNVSTLELGDSALYLCASSLPTGRGYTFGSGTRLTVV.